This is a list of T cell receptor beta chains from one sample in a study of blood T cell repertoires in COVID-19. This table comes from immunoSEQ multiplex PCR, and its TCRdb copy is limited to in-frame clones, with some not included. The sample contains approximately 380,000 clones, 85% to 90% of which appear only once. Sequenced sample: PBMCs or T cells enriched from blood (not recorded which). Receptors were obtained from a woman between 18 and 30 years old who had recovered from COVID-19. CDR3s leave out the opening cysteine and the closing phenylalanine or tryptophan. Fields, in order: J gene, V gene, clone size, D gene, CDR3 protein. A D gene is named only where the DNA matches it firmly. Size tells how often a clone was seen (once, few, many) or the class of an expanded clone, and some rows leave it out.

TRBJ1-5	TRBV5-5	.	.	ASSMQQGSQPQH
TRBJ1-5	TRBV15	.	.	ATSRSINQPQH
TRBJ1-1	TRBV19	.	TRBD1	ASSIRGQGYQAF
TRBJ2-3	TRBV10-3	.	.	AGRASATQGTDTQY
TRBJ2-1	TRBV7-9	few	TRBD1	ASSLAWVKTGGYNEQF
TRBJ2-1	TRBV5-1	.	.	ASSLTQNEQF
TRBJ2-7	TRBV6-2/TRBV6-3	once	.	ASSYVQGRGTYEQY
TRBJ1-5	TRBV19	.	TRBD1	ASSILWGQGADQPQH
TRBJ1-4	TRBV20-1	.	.	SARRGEKLF
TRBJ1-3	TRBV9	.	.	ASSLGQYGNTIY
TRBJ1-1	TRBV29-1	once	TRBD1	SVAGTDNTEAF
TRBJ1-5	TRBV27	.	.	ASSPQGRGNQPQH
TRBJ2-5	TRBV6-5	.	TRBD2	ASSPGGDEWETQY
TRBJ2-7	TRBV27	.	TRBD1	ASSSRDRTYEQY
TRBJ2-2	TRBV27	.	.	ASSGHGELF
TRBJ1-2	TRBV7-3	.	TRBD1	ASSPGGGSHYGYT
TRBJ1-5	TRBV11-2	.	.	ASSSDSSSNQPQH
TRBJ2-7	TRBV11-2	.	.	ASSFERTYEQY
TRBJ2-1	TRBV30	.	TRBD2	AWSGERGAYYNEQF
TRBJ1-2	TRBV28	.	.	ASSPLLGGYT
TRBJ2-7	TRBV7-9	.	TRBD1	ASSLVSTGGHEQY
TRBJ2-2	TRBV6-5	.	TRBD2	ASSGLAQTGELF
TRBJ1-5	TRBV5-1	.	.	ASSDGTTGQPQH
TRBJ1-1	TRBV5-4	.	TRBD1	ASSTDRGNTEAF
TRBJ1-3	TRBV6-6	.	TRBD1	ASSRFGRQGIRGSGNTIY
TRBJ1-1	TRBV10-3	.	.	AISESTASMNTEAF
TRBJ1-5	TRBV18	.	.	ASSELGTTNQPQH
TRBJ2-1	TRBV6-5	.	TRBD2	ASTPGGPSYNEQF
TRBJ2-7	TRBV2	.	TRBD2	ASNFQLAGGGYEQY
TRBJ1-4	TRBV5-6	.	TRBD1	ASSSGQGFVEKLF
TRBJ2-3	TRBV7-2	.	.	ASSLARPDTQY
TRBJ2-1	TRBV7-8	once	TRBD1	ASSSRDGTGRSYNEQF
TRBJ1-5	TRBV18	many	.	ASSRGGGNQPQH
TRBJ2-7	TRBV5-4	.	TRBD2	ASSLAAGGPSYEQY
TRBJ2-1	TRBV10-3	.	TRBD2	AIAGTSGGVRYNEQF